What follows describes a single TCR beta chain. This record comes from a study of regulatory T cells in long-lasting Graves disease. The V gene end was trimmed by 7 bases and the J gene end by 6 bases; junction bases not matched to a gene: 11. CDR3 length: 15 residues. The germline V gene encodes CDR1 MNHNS and CDR2 SASEGT. Time point indicated: newly diagnosed GD, antithyroid drugs for less than 3 months. TCR sequences were obtained from RNA taken from PBMCs. Construction of the TCR beta libraries employed iRepertoire HTBI primers in conjunction with Arm-PCR of CDR3 regions. In the authors' methods: Across the samples, identification revealed some 64 TRBV and more than 11 TRBJ segments. A single record per CDR3 protein comes from TCRdb applying MiXCR to the multiplex PCR reads. The V and J calls were not made by the authors but by TCRdb's processing. The sample holds some 220,000 distinct CDR3 sequences, roughly 19% seen once.

These data were also filed under a second study, of T cells in Graves' hyperthyroidism and ophthalmopathy. That study adds: Graves' hyperthyroidism is called stable when ophthalmopathy does not progress within 18 months. Diagnoses rested on clinical symptoms, serum thyroxine and TRAb, thyroid ultrasound and orbital computed tomography. Ophthalmopathy was model-predicted a median 6.5 months pre-onset.

This specimen was peripheral blood mononuclear cells (PBMCs), taken at new diagnosis, from a patient treated with antithyroid drugs. This chain links TRBV6-1 with TRBJ1-5; 8 bases agree with TRBD1. The sequence was obtained from a woman aged 25-40 years with Graves disease. The CDR3 coding sequence is TGTGCCAGCACCCCTGGGACAGGCCGGGGTCAGCCCCAGCATTTT. Translated: CASTPGTGRGQPQHF.